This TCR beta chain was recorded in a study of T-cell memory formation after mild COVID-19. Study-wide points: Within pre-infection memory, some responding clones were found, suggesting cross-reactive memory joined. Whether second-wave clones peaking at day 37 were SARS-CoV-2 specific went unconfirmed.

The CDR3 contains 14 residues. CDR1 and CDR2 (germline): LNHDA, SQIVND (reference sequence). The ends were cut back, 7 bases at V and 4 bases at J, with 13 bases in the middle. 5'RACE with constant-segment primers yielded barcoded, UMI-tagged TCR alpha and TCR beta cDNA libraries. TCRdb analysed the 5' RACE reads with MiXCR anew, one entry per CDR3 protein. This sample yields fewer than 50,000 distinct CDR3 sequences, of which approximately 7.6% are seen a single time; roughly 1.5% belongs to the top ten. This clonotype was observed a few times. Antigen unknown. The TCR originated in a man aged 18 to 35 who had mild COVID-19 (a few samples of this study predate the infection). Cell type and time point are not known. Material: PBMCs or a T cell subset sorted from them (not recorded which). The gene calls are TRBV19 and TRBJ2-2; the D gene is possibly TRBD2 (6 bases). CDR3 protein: CASMSGGVTGELFF. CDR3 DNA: TGTGCCAGTATGAGTGGCGGGGTCACCGGGGAGCTGTTTTTT.